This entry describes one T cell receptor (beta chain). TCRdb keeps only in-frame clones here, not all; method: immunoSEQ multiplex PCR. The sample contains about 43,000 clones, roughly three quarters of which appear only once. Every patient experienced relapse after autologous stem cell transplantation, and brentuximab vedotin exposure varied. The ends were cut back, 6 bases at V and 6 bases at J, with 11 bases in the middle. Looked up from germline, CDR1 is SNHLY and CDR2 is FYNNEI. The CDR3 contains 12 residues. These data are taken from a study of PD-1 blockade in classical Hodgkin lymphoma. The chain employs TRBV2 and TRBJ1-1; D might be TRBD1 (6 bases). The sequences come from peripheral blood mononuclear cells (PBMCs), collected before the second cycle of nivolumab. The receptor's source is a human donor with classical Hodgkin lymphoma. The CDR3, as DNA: TGTGCCAGCAGCTTACAGGGCGCTGAAGCTTTCTTT. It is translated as CASSLQGAEAFF.